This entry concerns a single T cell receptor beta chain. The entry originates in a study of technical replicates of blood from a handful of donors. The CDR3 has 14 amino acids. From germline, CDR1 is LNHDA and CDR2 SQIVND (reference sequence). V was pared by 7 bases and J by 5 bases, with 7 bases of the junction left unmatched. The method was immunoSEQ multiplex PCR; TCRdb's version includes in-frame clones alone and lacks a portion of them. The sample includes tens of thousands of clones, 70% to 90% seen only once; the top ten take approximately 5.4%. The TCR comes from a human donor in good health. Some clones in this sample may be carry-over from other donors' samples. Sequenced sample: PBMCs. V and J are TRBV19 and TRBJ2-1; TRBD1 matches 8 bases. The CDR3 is CASNGQGHDNEQFF. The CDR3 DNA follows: TGTGCCAGTAATGGACAGGGCCACGACAATGAGCAGTTCTTC.